A single sample is the source of the 15 T cell receptor beta chains below, sequenced in a study of blood T cells in healthy people across ages. A second roughly 6 to 11 cycle PCR used barcoded and J-beta primers. TCRdb used MiXCR to reprocess the 5' RACE reads, holding one entry per CDR3 protein. This table holds roughly 800,000 distinct CDR3 sequences, roughly 53% found once. Input material: blood. The source is a man older than 75 in good health.

The chain employs TRBV7-3 and TRBJ2-3; no clear D. CDR1 is SGHTA, CDR2 FQGTGA, per germline. The V end was cut by 1 base, the J end by 4 bases, with 12 bases between. This CDR3 has 15 residues. CDR3 coding DNA: TGTGCCAGCAGCTTAATCCCTAGTATGGCAGATACGCAGTATTTT. Translating it yields CASSLIPSMADTQYF.

There are many counts of this clonotype. This rearrangement joins TRBV5-6 to TRBJ2-1; D call uncertain. V shed 4 bases and J shed 7 bases, with 18 bases lying between them. The germline gives CDR1 SGHDT, CDR2 YYEEEE. CDR3 length equals 15 residues. The CDR3 region is CASSTTGRVWNEQFF. Written as DNA, the CDR3 is TGTGCCAGCAGCACTACCGGTCGGGTTTGGAATGAGCAGTTCTTC.

This chain joins TRBV4-1 and TRBJ2-7; D gene uncertain. Trimming took off 6 bases at V and 0 bases at J, with 12 bases between the two ends. Germline CDR1 reads MGHRA; CDR2 reads YSYEKL. The CDR3 is made up of 14 amino acids. In nucleotides, the CDR3 is TGCGCCAGCAGTCAGGTATTCTCCTCCTACGAGCAGTACTTC. Its protein product is CASSQVFSSYEQYF.

This chain joins TRBV29-1 and TRBJ2-4; 7 positions agree with TRBD2. The DNA end is more similar to TRBJ2-5, so the J call may be wrong. Germline assignment: CDR1 SQVTM and CDR2 ANQGSEA. The CDR3 length is 14 residues. The CDR3 DNA reads TGCAGCGCCTGGGGACCAGCGGGGACGGAGACCCAGTACTTC. This codes for CSAWGPAGTETQYF.

V and J are TRBV12-3 or TRBV12-4 and TRBJ1-5; D is possibly TRBD1 (5 bases). Trimming stripped 7 bases from V and 4 bases from J, with 11 bases between. The CDR3 has 13 residues. The chain's CDR3 is CASTLDSNQPQHF. DNA of the CDR3: TGTGCCAGCACCCTCGACAGTAATCAGCCCCAGCATTTT.

In its sample, this clonotype was seen a few times. The rearrangement uses TRBV5-1 and TRBJ2-1; D may be TRBD2 (5 bases). CDR1 and CDR2 from the germline V gene are SGHRS and YFSETQ. V dropped 0 bases and J dropped 0 bases, with 16 bases sitting between them. This CDR3 is built from 18 residues. CDR3 protein: CASSLGGGGPSSYNEQFF. In nucleotides, the CDR3 is TGCGCCAGCAGCTTGGGTGGTGGCGGGCCGAGCTCCTACAATGAGCAGTTCTTC. The full variable domain, rest sourced from reference TRBV5-1 and TRBJ2-1, is KAGVTQTPRYLIKTRGQQVTLSCSPISGHRSVSWYQQTPGQGLQFLFEYFSETQRNKGNFPGRFSGRQFSNSRSEMNVSTLELGDSALYLCASSLGGGGPSSYNEQFFGPGTRLTVL.

This clonotype was seen more than once but under ten times. This chain uses TRBV29-1 with TRBJ1-2, with 9 bases aligning to TRBD1. The junction had 9 bases not matched to a gene; V was cut back by 3 bases and J by 4 bases. Germline V lookup: CDR1 SQVTM, CDR2 ANQGSEA. CDR3 length: 15 residues. CDR3 protein: CSVDPGQGSGYGYTF. Written as DNA, the CDR3 is TGCAGCGTTGACCCCGGACAGGGGTCGGGCTATGGCTACACCTTC.

The V call is TRBV5-1, the J call TRBJ2-5, with D perhaps assigned TRBD1 or TRBD2 (6 bases each). The CDR3 length is 15 residues. Trimming took 2 bases from V and 9 from J, leaving 20 bases between them. CDR1 and CDR2 from the germline V gene are SGHRS and YFSETQ. Written as DNA, the CDR3 is TGCGCCAGCAGCTTAGTATCAGGGGCCAGGGAGGCCCAGTACTTC. Protein sequence: CASSLVSGAREAQYF.

The V and J genes are TRBV5-5 and TRBJ2-1; weak D call: TRBD1 (6 bases). Trimming took 3 bases from V and 7 from J, leaving 17 bases between them. This CDR3 spans 15 amino acids. CDR1 and CDR2 (germline): SGHKS, YYEKEE (reference sequence). The CDR3 protein is CASSSEDRLGNEQFF. CDR3 nucleotide sequence: TGTGCCAGCAGCTCCGAGGACAGACTCGGAAATGAGCAGTTCTTC.

The chain recombines TRBV14 with TRBJ2-2, with D unclear. The CDR3 runs 17 residues. Germline assignment: CDR1 SGHDN and CDR2 FVKESK. Between the trimmed V and J ends, which lost 0 bases and 0 bases, there was a span of 11 bases. The CDR3: CASSQDGYRANTGELFF. CDR3 nucleotides: TGTGCCAGCAGCCAAGACGGGTATCGCGCGAACACCGGGGAGCTGTTTTTT.

A few counts support this clonotype. V gene TRBV5-1 combines with J gene TRBJ2-4; D gene ambiguous. The length of the CDR3 is 12 residues. V was pared by 1 base and J by 13 bases, with 12 bases between. The V gene's germline CDR1 is SGHRS and CDR2 YFSETQ. The CDR3 DNA is TGCGCCAGCAGCTTGTTCAGAGAAGAGCAGTACTTC. Encoded protein: CASSLFREEQYF.

The V gene is TRBV28, the J gene TRBJ2-7; 8 nucleotides match TRBD2. V dropped 5 bases and J dropped 3; count of bases not matched to a gene: 12. Looked up from germline, CDR1 is MDHEN and CDR2 is SYDVKM. This CDR3 is built from 16 residues. CDR3 protein: CASSAPGGTRRYEQYF. The CDR3 coding sequence is TGTGCCAGCAGTGCGCCCGGGGGGACTAGACGCTACGAGCAGTACTTC. Variable domain in full (rest from reference TRBV28 and TRBJ2-7): DVKVTQSSRYLVKRTGEKVFLECVQDMDHENMFWYRQDPGLGLRLIYFSYDVKMKEKGDIPEGYSVSREKKERFSLILESASTNQTSMYLCASSAPGGTRRYEQYFGPGTRLTVT.

This clonotype was counted a few times. The rearrangement uses TRBV28 and TRBJ1-6; no clear D. The V gene lost 5 bases and the J gene lost 2 bases, with 10 bases spanning the gap. The CDR3 covers 15 residues. Germline loops: CDR1 MDHEN, CDR2 SYDVKM. In DNA, the CDR3 is TGTGCCAGCAGTCAGAGCCAGACCTATAATTCACCCCTCCACTTT. Protein sequence: CASSQSQTYNSPLHF.

The V gene is TRBV29-1, the J gene TRBJ2-7; 9 bases match TRBD1. Germline V lookup: CDR1 SQVTM, CDR2 ANQGSEA. CDR3 length: 14 amino acids. Losses at the gene ends were 2 bases for V and 4 bases for J; bases not matched to a gene: 6. CDR3 protein: CSVEQGQGGYEQYF. Written as DNA, the CDR3 is TGCAGCGTTGAACAGGGACAGGGAGGATACGAGCAGTACTTC.

This clonotype was seen a single time. The genes are TRBV7-8 and TRBJ2-1; D is perhaps TRBD2 (5 bases). The J call may be incorrect, as the DNA end agrees better with TRBJ2-7. Germline V CDR1 and CDR2: SGHVS, FQNEAQ. There are 17 residues in the CDR3. The CDR3: CASSLLVGSRDPYEQYF. The CDR3 DNA follows: TGTGCCAGCAGCTTACTTGTTGGGTCCCGGGATCCCTACGAGCAGTACTTC.